The 12 T cell receptor beta chains given below trace back to one sample, sequenced in a study of blood T cells in healthy people across ages. A second PCR, run for roughly 7 to 12 cycles, used a sample-barcoded 5' primer plus a J-beta primer mix. MiXCR, applied by TCRdb to the 5' RACE reads, yields one record per CDR3 protein. The table includes hundreds of thousands of distinct CDR3 sequences, around half detected once. Input material: blood. Receptors were obtained from a man aged 80 or over in good health.

V is TRBV5-1 and J is TRBJ1-5; D ambiguous. V shed 4 bases and J shed 4 bases, with 9 bases lying between them. The CDR3 totals 13 residues. Looked up from germline, CDR1 is SGHRS and CDR2 is YFSETQ. The CDR3 nucleotides read TGCGCCAGCAGCATGGGAGTTAATCAGCCCCAGCATTTT. Amino acids: CASSMGVNQPQHF.

The CDR3 protein is CAISESGSSYEQYF. The CDR3 DNA follows: TGTGCCATCAGTGAGTCTGGGAGCTCCTACGAGCAGTACTTC. The chain links TRBV10-3 to TRBJ2-7, with D perhaps TRBD2 (5 bases). The CDR3 has 14 residues. Looked up from germline, CDR1 is ENHRY and CDR2 is SYGVKD. The germline V and J ends were trimmed by 0 bases and 0 bases, with 6 bases remaining between them.

The V and J genes are TRBV27 and TRBJ2-3; D call uncertain. The CDR3 spans 14 residues. Germline V lookup: CDR1 MNHEY, CDR2 SMNVEV (reference sequence). V was shortened by 4 bases and J by 0 bases, with 8 bases between the two germline ends. In nucleotides, the CDR3 is TGTGCCAGCAGTTCAGCTACTAGCACAGATACGCAGTATTTT. Translation: CASSSATSTDTQYF.

This clonotype was found a few times. This chain connects TRBV7-9 to TRBJ2-5, with TRBD1 as a possible D gene (5 bases). The germline CDR1 and CDR2 sequences are SEHNR and FQNEAQ (reference sequence). CDR3 length: 14 residues. Trimming took 3 bases from V and 4 from J, leaving 12 bases between them. CDR3 protein: CASSFQGVGETQYF. DNA of the CDR3: TGTGCCAGCAGCTTCCAGGGCGTTGGAGAGACCCAGTACTTC.

This clonotype has a handful of counts. V gene TRBV24-1 combines with J gene TRBJ2-7, with 9 bases lining up with TRBD1. In germline, CDR1 is KGHDR, CDR2 SFDVKD. CDR3 length: 14 amino acids. V gave up 7 bases and J gave up 8 bases; unmatched junction bases: 11. DNA for the CDR3: TGTGCCACCAGCCAGGGGGGACAGGGCGAGCAGCAGTACTTC. Translating it yields CATSQGGQGEQQYF.

This clonotype was seen a few times. The V call is TRBV12-3 or TRBV12-4, the J call TRBJ1-2; no clear D. The CDR3 is 11 amino acids. The V gene lost 6 bases and the J gene lost 5 bases, with 7 bases spanning the gap. The CDR3 DNA reads TGTGCCAGCAGGACCTTATATGGCTACACCTTC. Protein: CASRTLYGYTF.

This clonotype was detected only a few times. The chain has TRBV5-1 and TRBJ2-1; TRBD1 or TRBD2 may be the D gene (5 bases each). V gave up 0 bases and J gave up 7 bases, with 17 bases separating them. Germline lookup yields CDR1 SGHRS and CDR2 YFSETQ. There are 16 residues in the CDR3. This chain's CDR3 is CASSLGISGTGNEQFF. CDR3 DNA sequence: TGCGCCAGCAGCTTGGGGATATCCGGGACCGGGAATGAGCAGTTCTTC.

As concerns this clonotype: Possible read error: a much larger clone is one base away. This chain joins TRBV6-5 and TRBJ2-5; 8 bases are shared with TRBD1. The CDR3 loop spans 14 amino acids. Germline CDR1 is MNHEY and CDR2 is SVGAGI. V lost 5 bases to trimming and J lost 11 bases; unmatched junction nucleotides: 13. CDR3: CASSQGASYNEQYF. The CDR3 coding sequence is TGTGCCAGCAGTCAGGGGGCCTCCTACAATGAGCAGTACTTC.

The chain employs TRBV2 and TRBJ1-1, with no clear D. This CDR3 has 13 residues. Trimming took 4 bases from V and 6 from J, leaving 12 bases between them. Germline CDR1 SNHLY, CDR2 FYNNEI. CDR3 sequence (DNA): TGTGCCAGCAGTGTTGAAGGGCTCGCTGAAGCTTTCTTT. Protein product: CASSVEGLAEAFF. The full variable domain, with the rest looked up from reference TRBV2 and TRBJ1-1, is EPEVTQTPSHQVTQMGQEVILRCVPISNHLYFYWYRQILGQKVEFLVSFYNNEISEKSEIFDDQFSVERPDGSNFTLKIRSTKLEDSAMYFCASSVEGLAEAFFGQGTRLTVV.

This rearrangement joins TRBV6-2 or TRBV6-3 to TRBJ2-6; D might be TRBD2 (6 bases). The V end was cut by 7 bases, the J end by 0 bases, with 10 bases between. This CDR3 has 15 residues. Germline V lookup: CDR1 MNHEY, CDR2 SVGEGT. CDR3 nucleotides: TGTGCCAGCAACCACGGGGGCTCTGGGGCCAACGTCCTGACTTTC. Protein sequence: CASNHGGSGANVLTF.

This clonotype was seen a few times. The chain recombines TRBV20-1 with TRBJ2-1, with 10 bases identical to TRBD2. Germline CDR1 DFQATT, CDR2 SNEGSKA (reference sequence). This CDR3 contains 14 residues. J was trimmed by 7 bases and V by 2 bases; bases with no gene match: 5. In nucleotides, the CDR3 is TGCAGTGCTAGACTAGCGGGAGTTGGAAATGAGCAGTTCTTC. Its translation is CSARLAGVGNEQFF.

The chain combines TRBV5-6 with TRBJ2-3, with TRBD1 matching over 7 bases. Germline CDR1 reads SGHDT; CDR2 reads YYEEEE. The CDR3 runs 15 residues. Germline trimming cut 6 bases from V and 0 bases from J; bases unmatched to any gene: 7. The CDR3 DNA sequence: TGTGCCAGCACCTCAGGGGGTCAGAGCACAGATACGCAGTATTTT. Translating it yields CASTSGGQSTDTQYF.